The clone carrying this T cell receptor (beta chain) came up once. Its cognate antigen is unknown. The table came from immunoSEQ multiplex PCR; TCRdb's copy has only in-frame clones and leaves some out. This sample has about 28,000 clones, with about nine tenths found just once. The data were taken from a study of regulatory and conventional T cells in RAG deficiency. Regarding the study as a whole: Shannon entropy fell and Simpson indices rose in RAG-deficient patients. Omenn syndrome and CID/AS patients had approximately 100-fold fewer unique Treg TCR beta sequences, versus roughly 10-fold elsewhere. These Omenn syndrome Treg sorts may hold peripherally activated cells instead. Shorter CDR3s in all patient subsets; >90% Treg-Tconv overlap in Omenn.

Regulatory T cells were sorted from blood as CD4+ CD25-high CD127-low cells. Another study also made use of these data, one on regulatory T cells. That work adds: Amplification used 52 TRBV primers and 13 TRBJ primers.

This TCR was sampled from a human donor in good health. The sample was Tregs sorted from blood.

This CDR3 is CASSLDFSGSTDTQYF. DNA of the CDR3: TGTGCCAGCAGCTTAGATTTTTCGGGGAGCACAGATACGCAGTATTTT. The V and J genes are TRBV7-9 and TRBJ2-3; D is possibly TRBD2 (5 bases). The CDR3 is made up of 16 amino acids. V was shortened by 1 base and J by 0 bases, with 11 bases between the two germline ends. From germline, CDR1 is SEHNR and CDR2 FQNEAQ (reference sequence).